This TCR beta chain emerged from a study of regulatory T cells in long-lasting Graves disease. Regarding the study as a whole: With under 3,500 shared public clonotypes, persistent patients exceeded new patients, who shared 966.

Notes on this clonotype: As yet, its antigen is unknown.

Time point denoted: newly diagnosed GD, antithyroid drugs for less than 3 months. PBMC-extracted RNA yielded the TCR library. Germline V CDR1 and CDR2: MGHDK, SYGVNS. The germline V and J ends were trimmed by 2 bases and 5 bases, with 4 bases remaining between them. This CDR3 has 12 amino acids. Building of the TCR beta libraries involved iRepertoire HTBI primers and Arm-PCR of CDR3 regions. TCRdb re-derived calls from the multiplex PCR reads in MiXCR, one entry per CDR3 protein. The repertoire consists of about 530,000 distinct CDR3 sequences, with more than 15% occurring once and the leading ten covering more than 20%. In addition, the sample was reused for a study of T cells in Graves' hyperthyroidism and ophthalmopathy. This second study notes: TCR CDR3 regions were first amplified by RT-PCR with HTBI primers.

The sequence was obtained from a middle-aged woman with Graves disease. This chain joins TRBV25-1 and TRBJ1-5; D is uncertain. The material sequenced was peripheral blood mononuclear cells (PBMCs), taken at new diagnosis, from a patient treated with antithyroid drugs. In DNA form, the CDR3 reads TGTGCCAGCAGTGAACAGGATCAGCCCCAGCATTTT. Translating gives CASSEQDQPQHF.